This T cell receptor (beta chain) was documented in a study of shared clonotypes between healthy human individuals. Study in general: Per donor, three plates held CD4 naive cells, three held CD4 memory, two held CD8 naive and one held CD8 memory. Study-wide findings and caveats: Shared across a handful of donors were approximately 5% of the naive CD4 clonotypes.

Investigators spread the genomic DNA of each subset evenly over several immunoSEQ plates. Assay: immunoSEQ multiplex PCR; the TCRdb copy retains only in-frame clones and omits some. In the table there are about 2.4 million clones, 90% to 95% of which are singletons. V gave up 0 bases and J gave up 9 bases, with 12 bases separating them. The CDR3 has 14 residues. Looked up from germline, CDR1 is LNHDA and CDR2 is SQIVND (reference sequence). Remarks on this clone: Antigen: not known.

V gene TRBV19 combines with J gene TRBJ1-5; TRBD1 is a possible D gene (5 bases). What was sequenced was naive CD4+ T cells sorted from blood. The subset denotes: CD45RA+ positively selected. The sequence was collected from a man aged 18 to 29 in good health. CDR3 sequence: CASSIEDIGSPQHF. The CDR3 DNA reads as TGTGCCAGTAGTATAGAGGACATTGGGTCGCCCCAGCATTTT.